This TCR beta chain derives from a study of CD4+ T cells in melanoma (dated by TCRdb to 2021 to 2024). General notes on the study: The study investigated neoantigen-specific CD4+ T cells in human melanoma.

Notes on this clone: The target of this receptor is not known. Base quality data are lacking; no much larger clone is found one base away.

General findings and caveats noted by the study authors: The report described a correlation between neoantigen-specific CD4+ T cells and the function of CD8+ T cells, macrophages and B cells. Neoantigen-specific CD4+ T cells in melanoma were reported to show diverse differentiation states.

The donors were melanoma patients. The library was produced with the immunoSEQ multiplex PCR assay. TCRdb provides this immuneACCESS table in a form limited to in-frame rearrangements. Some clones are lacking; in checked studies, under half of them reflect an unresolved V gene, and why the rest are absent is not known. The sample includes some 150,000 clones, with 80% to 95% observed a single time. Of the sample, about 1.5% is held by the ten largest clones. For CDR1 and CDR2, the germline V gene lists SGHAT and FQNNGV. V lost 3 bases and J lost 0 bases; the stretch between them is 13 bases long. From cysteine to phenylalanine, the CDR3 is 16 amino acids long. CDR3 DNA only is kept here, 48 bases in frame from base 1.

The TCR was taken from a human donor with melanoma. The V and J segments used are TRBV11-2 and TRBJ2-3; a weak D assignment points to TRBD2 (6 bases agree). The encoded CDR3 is CASSFLLARSTDTQYF. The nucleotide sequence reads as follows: TGTGCCAGCAGCTTTTTACTAGCTAGGAGCACAGATACGCAGTATTTT. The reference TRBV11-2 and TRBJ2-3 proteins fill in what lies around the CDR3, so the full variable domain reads EAGVAQSPRYKIIEKRQSVAFWCNPISGHATLYWYQQILGQGPKLLIQFQNNGVVDDSQLPKDRFSAERLKGVDSTLKIQPAKLEDSAVYLCASSFLLARSTDTQYFGPGTRLTVL.